Presented here are 10 T cell receptor beta chains from one specimen sequenced in a study of CD8 T cells in ankylosing spondylitis. TCRdb re-derived calls from the 5' RACE reads in MiXCR, one entry per CDR3 protein. The repertoire has hundreds of thousands of distinct CDR3 sequences, about 11% of them found once; the top ten carry approximately 0.46%. These receptors' targets are unknown. Broader study findings: Seemingly characteristic of ankylosing spondylitis blood was a TCR beta motif consisting of several highly homologous variants.

Material: blood, either unsorted or a sorted T cell fraction (not recorded which). These receptors were obtained from a male donor with ankylosing spondylitis.

This clonotype was observed a few times. The rearrangement uses TRBV5-1 and TRBJ2-5, with 7 bases fitting TRBD1. This CDR3 is built from 14 residues. Germline CDR1 SGHRS, CDR2 YFSETQ. The V segment lost 4 bases and the J segment 5 bases; nucleotides outside the gene matches: 8. This chain's CDR3 is CASSEGAKGETQYF. In DNA form, the CDR3 reads TGCGCCAGCAGCGAGGGGGCGAAGGGGGAGACCCAGTACTTC.

This clonotype has ten or more counts. This chain uses TRBV29-1 with TRBJ2-5; D gene uncertain. Deletions cut 7 bases from V and 1 base from J, with 13 bases between. The CDR3 is 13 amino acids. CDR1 and CDR2 (germline): SQVTM, ANQGSEA. The CDR3 reads CSGPTFFQETQYF. CDR3 DNA: TGCAGCGGCCCGACCTTCTTCCAAGAGACCCAGTACTTC. The variable domain in full, completed from reference TRBV29-1 and TRBJ2-5, reads SAVISQKPSRDICQRGTSLTIQCQVDSQVTMMFWYRQQPGQSLTLIATANQGSEATYESGFVIDKFPISRPNLTFSTLTVSNMSPEDSSIYLCSGPTFFQETQYFGPGTRLLVL.

For the CDR3, the DNA is TGTGCCAGCAGTTGGGGTCTTGGGGGCACCGGGGAGCTGTTTTTT. Translation gives CASSWGLGGTGELFF. This sequence joins TRBV2 and TRBJ2-2; D is tentatively TRBD1 or TRBD2 (5 bases each). Looked up from germline, CDR1 is SNHLY and CDR2 is FYNNEI. This CDR3 is 15 amino acids long. V lost 5 bases and J 4 bases, leaving 14 bases between the germline ends. The variable domain in full, with the rest retrieved from reference TRBV2 and TRBJ2-2, is EPEVTQTPSHQVTQMGQEVILRCVPISNHLYFYWYRQILGQKVEFLVSFYNNEISEKSEIFDDQFSVERPDGSNFTLKIRSTKLEDSAMYFCASSWGLGGTGELFFGEGSRLTVL.

This clonotype turned up a few times. This chain links TRBV30 with TRBJ2-1, with 9 bases lining up with TRBD2. This CDR3 is 13 amino acids long. Looked up from germline, CDR1 is GTSNPN and CDR2 is SVGIG (reference sequence). J gave up 13 bases and V 8 bases, and 15 bases lay outside the gene matches. The CDR3 coding sequence is TGTGCCCATCTTCGTAGCGGGAGTCCCGAACAGTTCTTC. It yields the protein CAHLRSGSPEQFF.

The chain is built from TRBV12-3 or TRBV12-4 and TRBJ1-5; D not resolved. V dropped 3 bases and J dropped 5 bases, with 14 bases sitting between them. This CDR3 comprises 15 residues. CDR3 coding DNA: TGTGCCAGCAGTTTTGTAGGCCAGCCAGATCAGCCCCAGCATTTT. It is translated as CASSFVGQPDQPQHF.

The rearrangement uses TRBV10-3 and TRBJ2-3; D might be TRBD2 (6 bases). This CDR3 has 13 amino acids. Germline V gives CDR1 ENHRY, CDR2 SYGVKD. V lost 8 bases and J 4 bases, leaving 13 bases between the germline ends. The CDR3 DNA sequence: TGTGCCATCGGGAGGTCCCAGGCAGATACGCAGTATTTT. It codes for CAIGRSQADTQYF.

The chain is built from TRBV5-5 and TRBJ1-6, with TRBD1 as a possible D gene (6 bases). Germline V lookup: CDR1 SGHKS, CDR2 YYEKEE (reference sequence). Trimming shortened V by 0 bases and J by 8 bases, and 12 bases separated the two germline ends. The CDR3 loop spans 15 amino acids. In DNA, the CDR3 is TGTGCCAGCAGCTTGGTTCCAGGGGATCATTCACCCCTCCACTTT. Its protein product is CASSLVPGDHSPLHF.

This clonotype was seen repeatedly, ten times or more. The V gene is TRBV29-1, the J gene TRBJ1-1; 7 bases line up with TRBD1. This CDR3 is 13 amino acids long. The J segment lost 2 bases and the V segment lost 6 bases, leaving 6 bases of the junction unmatched. Germline loops: CDR1 SQVTM, CDR2 ANQGSEA. The CDR3 nucleotides read TGCAGCGTCGGGACAGTAATTAACACTGAAGCTTTCTTT. Its protein product is CSVGTVINTEAFF.

This chain joins TRBV5-4 and TRBJ2-3; 8 bases agree with TRBD2. The CDR3 sequence is 15 residues long. Germline-derived CDR1 and CDR2 are SGHNT and YYREEE (reference sequence). V trimming: 3 bases; J trimming: 0 bases; junction bases outside the gene matches: 3. CDR3 region: CASSSAGVSTDTQYF. The CDR3 bases are TGTGCCAGCAGCTCAGCGGGGGTTAGCACAGATACGCAGTATTTT.

This clonotype was detected a few times. The V call is TRBV5-1, the J call TRBJ1-5; 7 nucleotides match TRBD1. The ends lost 2 bases at V and 8 bases at J; junction bases unmatched: 4. CDR3 size: 13 residues. CDR1 is SGHRS, CDR2 YFSETQ, per germline. This CDR3 is CASSLEGAEPQHF. CDR3 DNA sequence: TGCGCCAGCAGCTTAGAGGGGGCAGAGCCCCAGCATTTT.